This entry lists 3 T cell receptor beta chains sequenced from one sample in a study of blood T cell repertoires in COVID-19 (dated by TCRdb to the early 2020s). Library method: the immunoSEQ multiplex PCR assay. Drawn from immuneACCESS, this table holds only the in-frame rearrangements with V and J called that TCRdb kept. Clones are partly lost; checked studies trace under half to an unresolved V gene and leave the rest unexplained. The sample table shows more than 200,000 clones, and about nine tenths are seen once. Clones ranked in the top ten supply over 1.5% of the sample. Source material: peripheral blood. These receptors originate from a man between 65 and 85 years old with acute or convalescent COVID-19.

The gene calls are TRBV19 and TRBJ1-1, with 7 bases fitting TRBD1. Trimming cost V 4 bases and J 3 bases; bases outside gene matches: 2. The germline V gene encodes CDR1 LNHDA and CDR2 SQIVND (reference sequence). The CDR3 length is 13 residues. The DNA of the CDR3 is TGTGCCAGTAGTAGAACAGGGGACACTGAAGCTTTCTTT. This translates into CASSRTGDTEAFF.

V and J are TRBV5-5 and TRBJ1-2; the match to TRBD1 covers 8 bases. The CDR3 is 14 amino acids. CDR1 and CDR2 (germline): SGHKS, YYEKEE (reference sequence). V lost 0 bases to trimming and J lost 3 bases; unmatched junction nucleotides: 1. CDR3 sequence (DNA): TGTGCCAGCAGCTTGGTGACAGGGGACTATGGCTACACCTTC. This translates into CASSLVTGDYGYTF.

The rearrangement uses TRBV25-1 and TRBJ2-7, with D hard to call. V lost 3 bases and J 0 bases, leaving 18 bases between the germline ends. Germline V gives CDR1 MGHDK, CDR2 SYGVNS. CDR3 length: 17 residues. The CDR3 loop reads CASSDSSTYRSSYEQYF. CDR3 bases: TGTGCCAGCAGTGATTCCTCGACTTATAGGAGCTCCTACGAGCAGTACTTC.